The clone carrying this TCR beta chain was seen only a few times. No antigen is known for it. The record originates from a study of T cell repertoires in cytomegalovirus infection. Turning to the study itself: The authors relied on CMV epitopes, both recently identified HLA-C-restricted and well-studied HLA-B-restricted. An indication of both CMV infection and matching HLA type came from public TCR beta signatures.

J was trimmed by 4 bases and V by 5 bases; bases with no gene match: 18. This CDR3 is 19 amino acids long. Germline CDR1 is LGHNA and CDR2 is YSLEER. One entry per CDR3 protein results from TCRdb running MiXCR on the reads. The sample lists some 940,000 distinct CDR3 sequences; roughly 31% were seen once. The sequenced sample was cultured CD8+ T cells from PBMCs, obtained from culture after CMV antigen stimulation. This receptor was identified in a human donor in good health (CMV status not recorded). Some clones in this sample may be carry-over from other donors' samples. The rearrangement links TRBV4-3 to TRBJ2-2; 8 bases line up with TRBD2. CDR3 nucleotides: TGCGCCAGCAGCGTGGGAGGTAGCGGGGTCGTCCGGGGCACCGGGGAGCTGTTTTTT. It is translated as CASSVGGSGVVRGTGELFF.